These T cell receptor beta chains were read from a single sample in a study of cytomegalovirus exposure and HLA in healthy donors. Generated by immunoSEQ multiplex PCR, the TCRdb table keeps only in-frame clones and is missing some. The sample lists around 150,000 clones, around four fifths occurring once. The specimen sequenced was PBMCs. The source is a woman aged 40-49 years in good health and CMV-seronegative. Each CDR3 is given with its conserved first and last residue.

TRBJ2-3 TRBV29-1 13 CSGQGANTDTQYF
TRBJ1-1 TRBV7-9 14 CASSLARGDTEAFF
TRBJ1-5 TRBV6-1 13 CASSWRSNQPQHF
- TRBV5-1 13 CASSTDRGYEQYF
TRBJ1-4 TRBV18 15 CASSPRTGIPEKLFF
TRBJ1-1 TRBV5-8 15 CAGRQGRHLNTEAFF
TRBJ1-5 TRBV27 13 CASSLSVNQPQHF
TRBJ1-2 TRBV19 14 CASSNPQGVGGYTF
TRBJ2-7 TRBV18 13 CASSPGTNYEQYF
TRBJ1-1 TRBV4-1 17 CASSQDRDRRSNTEAFF
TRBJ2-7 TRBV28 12 CASSLAYYEQYF
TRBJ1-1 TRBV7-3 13 CASSLTRDTEAFF
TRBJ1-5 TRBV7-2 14 CASSLVSSGPAQHF
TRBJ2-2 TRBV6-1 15 CASAPNRVGSGELFF
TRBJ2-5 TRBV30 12 CAWMFPKGSQYF
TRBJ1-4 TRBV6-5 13 CASRMGGNEKLFF
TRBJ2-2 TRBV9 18 CASSPRLAGGKDTGELFF
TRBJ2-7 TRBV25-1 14 CASSEPGASYEQYF
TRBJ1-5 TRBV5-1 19 CASSLNSRDSGLGNQPQHF
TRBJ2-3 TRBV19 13 CATNLPDTDTQYF
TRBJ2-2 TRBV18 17 CASSPSSGGAGTGELFF
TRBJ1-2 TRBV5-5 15 CASSPTGVTNYGYTF
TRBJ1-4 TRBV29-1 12 CSVRSGNEKLFF
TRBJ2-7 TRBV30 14 CASRDTRISYEQYF
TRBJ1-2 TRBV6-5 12 CASSQGNYGYTF
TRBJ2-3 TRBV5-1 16 CASSFELAELIDTQYF
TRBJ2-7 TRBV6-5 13 CASSQGPRMEQYF
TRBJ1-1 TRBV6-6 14 CASKDRDFRLAAFF
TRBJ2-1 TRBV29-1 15 CSAARWLAGMNEQFF
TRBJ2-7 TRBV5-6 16 CASSPPRQGRIYEQYF
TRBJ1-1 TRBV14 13 CASTVGGNTEAFF
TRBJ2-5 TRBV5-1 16 CASSLDSGGAGETQYF
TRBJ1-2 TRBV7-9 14 CASSLTGVGYGYTF
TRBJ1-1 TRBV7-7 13 CASSKTENTEAFF
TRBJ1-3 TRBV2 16 CASSEQGRASANTIYF
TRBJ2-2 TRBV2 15 CASRRERGGTGELFF
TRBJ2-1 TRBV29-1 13 CSVTGTLYNEQFF
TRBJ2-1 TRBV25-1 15 CASRNGLAGVYEQFF
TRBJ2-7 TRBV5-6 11 CASSYSYEQYF
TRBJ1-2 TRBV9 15 CASSSSRTEGYGYTF
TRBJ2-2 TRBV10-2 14 CASSGWGDTGELFF
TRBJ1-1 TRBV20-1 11 CSVGGNTEAFF
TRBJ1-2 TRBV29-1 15 CSVLKQVTNNYGYTF
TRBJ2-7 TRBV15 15 CATSKGTGEPYEQYF
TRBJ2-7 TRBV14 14 CASSRPGWVYEQYF
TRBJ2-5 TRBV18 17 CASSPNIQRGAQETQYF